Each of the 28 T cell receptor beta chains below was sequenced from the same sample in a study of vaccination and CD4 T cells after COVID-19. Cultured CD4+ T-cell DNA underwent Oncomine TCR Beta short-read sequencing. Each CDR3 protein gets one entry after TCRdb re-called the PCR reads with MiXCR. Of more than 15,000 distinct CDR3 sequences listed, approximately 33% are singletons. These receptors lack a known antigen. Treatment denoted: roughly ten-day PBMC culture with coronavirus spike peptide pools or control peptides (ViraFEST assay). Source material: cultured CD4+ T cells from blood. These receptors all come from a human donor with COVID-19.

This clonotype has just one count. The chain has TRBV7-8 and TRBJ2-7, with D tentatively TRBD1 (6 bases). Germline CDR1 SGHVS, CDR2 FQNEAQ. The germline V and J ends were trimmed by 2 bases and 3 bases, with 11 bases remaining between them. This CDR3 comprises 14 residues. The CDR3 DNA sequence: TGTGCCAGCAGCTTAAGGGGGTTCAACTACGAGCAGTACTTC. Protein sequence: CASSLRGFNYEQYF.

The V call is TRBV19, the J call TRBJ1-4; no definite D call. V lost 5 bases and J 2 bases, leaving 12 bases between the germline ends. The CDR3 has 15 residues. Looked up from germline, CDR1 is LNHDA and CDR2 is SQIVND (reference sequence). CDR3 nucleotide sequence: TGTGCCAGTAGTCTACGGCCGGGTACTAATGAAAAACTGTTTTTT. Amino acid sequence: CASSLRPGTNEKLFF. Combining the CDR3 with reference TRBV19 and TRBJ1-4 gives the whole variable domain DGGITQSPKYLFRKEGQNVTLSCEQNLNHDAMYWYRQDPGQGLRLIYYSQIVNDFQKGDIAEGYSVSREKKESFPLTVTSAQKNPTAFYLCASSLRPGTNEKLFFGSGTQLSVL.

The chain recombines TRBV20-1 with TRBJ2-2; D possibly matches TRBD1 or TRBD2 (5 bases each). The CDR3 has 14 amino acids. The V gene lost 5 bases and the J gene lost 4 bases, with 14 bases spanning the gap. The germline CDR1 and CDR2 sequences are DFQATT and SNEGSKA (reference sequence). The CDR3 sequence: CSAALGAGTGELFF. The CDR3 coding sequence is TGCAGTGCTGCCCTAGGGGCGGGCACCGGGGAGCTGTTTTTT.

This clonotype rates as medium-sized. The V and J genes are TRBV6-1 and TRBJ1-5; D remains unclear. CDR1 is MNHNS, CDR2 SASEGT, per germline. The V end lost 5 bases, the J end lost 7 bases, and 9 bases lay between the germline ends. The CDR3 spans 12 residues. CDR3 protein: CASSISSQPQHF. The CDR3 nucleotides read TGTGCCAGCAGTATCTCATCCCAGCCCCAGCATTTT.

The V gene is TRBV4-2, the J gene TRBJ2-7; D call uncertain. The CDR3 covers 14 residues. The ends were cut back, 1 base at V and 0 bases at J, with 7 bases in the middle. The germline CDR1 and CDR2 sequences are LGHNA and YNFKEQ. CDR3 region: CASSQGLDSYEQYF. The CDR3 DNA follows: TGTGCCAGCAGCCAAGGGTTGGACTCCTACGAGCAGTACTTC.

This clonotype has just one count. The CDR3, as DNA: TGCGCCAGCAGCCTGGATCGGGGAGGGGCGAGGCCTGGAAACACCATATATTTT. This encodes CASSLDRGGARPGNTIYF. The chain is built from TRBV4-3 and TRBJ1-3; TRBD1 is a possible D gene (5 bases). CDR1 is LGHNA, CDR2 YSLEER, per germline. The CDR3 is made up of 18 amino acids. Trimming pared 4 bases from V and 2 bases from J, leaving 21 bases between.

This chain connects TRBV12-3 or TRBV12-4 to TRBJ1-1; tentatively, D is TRBD1 (6 bases). The CDR3 sequence is 15 residues long. V lost 4 bases, J lost 8 bases, and 20 bases lay in between. For the CDR3, the DNA is TGTGCCAGCAGTTGGGGGGGCAGGGGTCCTCGAGAAGCTTTCTTT. Translating gives CASSWGGRGPREAFF.

This clonotype has only a few counts. The V call is TRBV12-3 or TRBV12-4, the J call TRBJ1-2, with D tentatively TRBD1 (5 bases). V lost 1 base and J lost 7, with 10 bases in between. The length of the CDR3 is 13 residues. The CDR3, as DNA: TGTGCCAGCAGTTTAGGGGCAGGGACTGGCTACACCTTC. Amino acid sequence: CASSLGAGTGYTF.

The chain recombines TRBV2 with TRBJ2-7, with 9 positions matching TRBD2. CDR3 length: 14 amino acids. V was pared by 4 bases and J by 1 base, with 2 bases of the junction left unmatched. In germline, CDR1 is SNHLY, CDR2 FYNNEI. This CDR3 is CASSGLAESYEQYF. The CDR3 DNA follows: TGTGCCAGCAGTGGACTAGCGGAGTCCTACGAGCAGTACTTC.

The genes are TRBV19 and TRBJ1-5; possible D gene TRBD1, 6 bases. Trimming removed 6 bases from V and 4 bases from J, with 16 bases in between. The CDR3 is made up of 15 amino acids. Germline V gives CDR1 LNHDA, CDR2 SQIVND (reference sequence). The CDR3 DNA reads as TGTGCCAGTAGGGCTCGCAGGGGCCCTAATCAGCCCCAGCATTTT. It yields the protein CASRARRGPNQPQHF.

This rearrangement joins TRBV7-9 to TRBJ1-1, with unresolved D. The CDR3 sequence is 13 residues long. Germline loops: CDR1 SEHNR, CDR2 FQNEAQ (reference sequence). Trimming pared 4 bases from V and 11 bases from J, leaving 17 bases between. CDR3 coding DNA: TGTGCCAGCAGCTCGATGAGCGAACAAGGCGCTTTCTTT. This codes for CASSSMSEQGAFF.

A few counts support this clonotype. The V gene is TRBV20-1, the J gene TRBJ2-3; 14 positions match TRBD2. The CDR3 is 17 residues long. V lost 4 bases and J lost 6; bases outside the gene matches: 12. CDR1 DFQATT and CDR2 SNEGSKA come from the germline V gene (reference sequence). As DNA, the CDR3 is TGCAGTGCTATAGCCGGGACTAGCGGGGGTGTGCTTGATACGCAGTATTTT. It translates to CSAIAGTSGGVLDTQYF.

This clonotype was seen a handful of times. The chain carries TRBV20-1 and TRBJ1-6; 10 nucleotides line up with TRBD1. The CDR3 contains 15 residues. V lost 6 bases to trimming and J lost 6 bases; unmatched junction nucleotides: 8. Per the germline V gene, CDR1 is DFQATT and CDR2 is SNEGSKA (reference sequence). CDR3 bases: TGCAGTGCCAATCGCCGGGACAGGGGTAATTCACCCCTCCACTTT. This gives the protein CSANRRDRGNSPLHF.

This clonotype has only a few counts. This sequence joins TRBV28 and TRBJ1-1; D is perhaps TRBD1 (6 bases). The V gene's germline CDR1 is MDHEN and CDR2 SYDVKM. Trimming left V 10 bases short and J 4 bases short, with 16 bases between. There are 13 residues in the CDR3. Written as DNA, the CDR3 is TGTGCCACCCAAACGGCGACAGGCACTGAAGCTTTCTTT. Translating gives CATQTATGTEAFF.

The chain combines TRBV28 with TRBJ1-6; the D is unclear. The CDR3 totals 14 residues. CDR1 is MDHEN and CDR2 is SYDVKM in the germline V gene. V shed 8 bases and J shed 2 bases, with 10 bases lying between them. In DNA, the CDR3 is TGTGCCAGCTGGTCGAACACCTATAATTCACCCCTCCACTTT. It translates to CASWSNTYNSPLHF.

About this clonotype itself: One junction end does not reproduce the germline sequence, and a read error may be involved. CDR3 loop: CASSLVPGGEGKDFF. CDR3 nucleotide sequence: TGTGCCAGCAGCTTAGTTCCAGGGGGCGAAGGAAAGGATTTTTTT. The chain links TRBV7-2 to TRBJ1-6; TRBD1 agrees at 8 bases. In germline, CDR1 is SGHTA, CDR2 FQGNSA. CDR3 length equals 15 residues.

V gene TRBV4-1 combines with J gene TRBJ1-2, with 7 bases lining up with TRBD1. Germline CDR1 is MGHRA and CDR2 is YSYEKL. The CDR3 spans 15 residues. The junction had 10 bases not matched to a gene; V was cut back by 1 base and J by 8 bases. The CDR3 sequence: CASSQADRADGGYTF. The CDR3 DNA sequence: TGCGCCAGCAGCCAAGCTGACAGGGCGGATGGAGGCTACACCTTC.

CDR3 DNA sequence: TGCAGTGCTAGAGCCCACGCAGGGGCCTACGAGCAGTACTTC. Its protein is CSARAHAGAYEQYF. J is TRBJ2-7 and V is TRBV20-1; TRBD1 is a possible D gene (6 bases). With 1 base removed from V and 2 bases from J, the gap between germline ends came to 12 bases. This CDR3 is built from 14 residues. Germline CDR1 and CDR2: DFQATT and SNEGSKA (reference sequence).

This clonotype was observed a handful of times. V gene TRBV5-1 combines with J gene TRBJ2-5, with 7 bases fitting TRBD1. This CDR3 is 15 amino acids long. V shed 4 bases, J shed 1 base, and the junction held 7 bases outside the gene matches. In germline, CDR1 is SGHRS, CDR2 YFSETQ. CDR3 residues: CASSGTRDSQETQYF. The CDR3 DNA reads as TGCGCCAGCAGCGGGACCCGGGACAGCCAAGAGACCCAGTACTTC.

The chain joins TRBV5-1 to TRBJ2-2; D remains unclear. Germline V gene data show CDR1 as SGHRS and CDR2 as YFSETQ. This CDR3 contains 16 residues. Trimming removed 4 bases at V and 0 bases at J, with 13 bases between. CDR3 sequence: CASSRHRTANTGELFF. The CDR3 region has the DNA TGCGCCAGCAGCCGGCACAGAACCGCGAACACCGGGGAGCTGTTTTTT.

The V call is TRBV7-2, the J call TRBJ2-7; possible D gene TRBD2, 6 bases. Trimming took 0 bases from V and 2 from J, leaving 17 bases between them. Germline V lookup: CDR1 SGHTA, CDR2 FQGNSA. The CDR3 loop spans 17 amino acids. CDR3 region: CASSLATGAGVPYEQYF. The CDR3 region has the DNA TGTGCCAGCAGCTTAGCGACGGGAGCGGGCGTACCCTACGAGCAGTACTTC.

The chain carries TRBV28 and TRBJ1-2; a weak D match, TRBD1 (6 bases). This CDR3 is 15 amino acids long. Trimming removed 7 bases from V and 7 bases from J, with 22 bases in between. CDR1 MDHEN and CDR2 SYDVKM come from the germline V gene. CDR3 nucleotide sequence: TGTGCCAGCAACTTGCCACAGGGATCATTTTCTGGCTACACCTTC. Its translation: CASNLPQGSFSGYTF.

This clonotype was counted once. One base away lies a much larger clone, so this may be a sequencing read error. CDR3 amino acids: CAILILGADSGDTIYF. CDR3 coding DNA: TGTGCCATCCTAATCTTAGGGGCGGACTCTGGAGACACCATATATTTT. The J gene is TRBJ1-3, the V gene TRBV6-1; perhaps TRBD1 as D (5 bases). The CDR3 covers 16 residues. Per germline, CDR1 MNHNS and CDR2 SASEGT.

This chain joins TRBV6-5 and TRBJ2-2; 8 bases are shared with TRBD2. The V gene end was trimmed by 2 bases and the J gene end by 9 bases; junction bases not matched to a gene: 8. The CDR3 length is 15 residues. The germline CDR1 and CDR2 sequences are MNHEY and SVGAGI. CDR3 in amino acids: CASSYGAGGVRELFF. CDR3 bases: TGTGCCAGCAGTTACGGGGCGGGGGGAGTTCGGGAGCTGTTTTTT.

The chain combines TRBV7-2 with TRBJ1-4; possible D gene TRBD1, 6 bases. This CDR3 region has 14 residues. CDR1 and CDR2 from the germline V gene are SGHTA and FQGNSA. V shed 5 bases and J shed 7 bases, with 14 bases lying between them. CDR3 DNA: TGTGCCAGCAGCCTCACAGGGAGGGGTGAAAAACTGTTTTTT. It yields the protein CASSLTGRGEKLFF. Using reference TRBV7-2 and TRBJ1-4 for the parts outside the CDR3, the full variable domain is GAGVSQSPSNKVTEKGKDVELRCDPISGHTALYWYRQSLGQGLEFLIYFQGNSAPDKSGLPSDRFSAERTGGSVSTLTIQRTQQEDSAVYLCASSLTGRGEKLFFGSGTQLSVL.

The table lists this clonotype with a few counts. The rearrangement uses TRBV20-1 and TRBJ1-5; TRBD1 is a possible D gene (6 bases). Germline assignment: CDR1 DFQATT and CDR2 SNEGSKA (reference sequence). The V end lost 4 bases, the J end lost 7 bases, and 14 bases lay between the germline ends. The CDR3 has 13 residues. The CDR3 region is CSAMKQGSQPQHF. The CDR3 region has the DNA TGCAGTGCTATGAAACAGGGCTCCCAGCCCCAGCATTTT.

V is TRBV30 and J is TRBJ2-2; D may be TRBD2 (7 bases). The CDR3 contains 14 residues. In germline, CDR1 is GTSNPN, CDR2 SVGIG (reference sequence). V lost 7 bases and J lost 6, with 18 bases in between. For the CDR3, the DNA is TGTGCCTCCGGGTTGGGGGGGGCGCCCGGGGAGCTGTTTTTT. Its protein is CASGLGGAPGELFF.

This chain uses TRBV6-1 with TRBJ1-6, with D possibly being TRBD1 (6 bases). This CDR3 region has 13 residues. Trimming left V 1 base short and J 9 bases short, with 7 bases between. CDR1 and CDR2 from the germline V gene are MNHNS and SASEGT. CDR3 sequence (DNA): TGTGCCAGCAGTGAAGTAGGGGGTTCACCCCTCCACTTT. Residues: CASSEVGGSPLHF.